These T cell receptor beta chains were read from a single sample in a study of shared clonotypes between healthy human individuals. Sequenced by immunoSEQ multiplex PCR; TCRdb stores in-frame clones only, minus some. The sample lists around 2.1 million clones, 85% to 95% occurring once. Input material: naive CD8+ T cells from PBMCs. All receptors come from a young man in good health. Some clones in this sample may be carry-over from other donors' samples. Both conserved end residues are part of each CDR3. Each record gives: D gene, clone size, V gene, J gene, CDR3 protein, CDR3 DNA. A D gene is named only where the DNA matches it firmly. The size entry is marked missing in some rows and otherwise reads once, few, many or a size class.

D gene: NA; clone size: NA; V gene: TRBV7-2; J gene: TRBJ2-3; CDR3 protein: CASSSLGGTDTQYF; CDR3 DNA: TGTGCCAGCAGCTCGTTAGGGGGCACAGATACGCAGTATTTT
D gene: NA; clone size: NA; V gene: TRBV5-1; J gene: TRBJ1-1; CDR3 protein: CASRGEGIPYNEEAFF; CDR3 DNA: TGCGCCAGCAGAGGAGAGGGGATACCTTATAACGAGGAAGCTTTCTTT
D gene: TRBD1; clone size: NA; V gene: TRBV19; J gene: TRBJ1-1; CDR3 protein: CATSKPGGEAFF; CDR3 DNA: TGTGCCACCTCAAAGCCAGGGGGTGAAGCTTTCTTT
D gene: TRBD1; clone size: NA; V gene: TRBV27; J gene: TRBJ2-7; CDR3 protein: CASSFYQGAHEQYF; CDR3 DNA: TGTGCCAGCAGTTTCTATCAGGGGGCCCACGAGCAGTACTTC
D gene: NA; clone size: NA; V gene: TRBV10-2; J gene: TRBJ2-1; CDR3 protein: CASGTGQYNEQFF; CDR3 DNA: TGCGCCAGCGGAACAGGCCAATACAATGAGCAGTTCTTC
D gene: NA; clone size: NA; V gene: TRBV2; J gene: TRBJ2-3; CDR3 protein: CASSPPGGGTDTQYF; CDR3 DNA: TGTGCCAGCAGTCCCCCGGGCGGGGGCACAGATACGCAGTATTTT
D gene: NA; clone size: NA; V gene: TRBV6-5; J gene: TRBJ2-1; CDR3 protein: CASSYEAANEQFF; CDR3 DNA: TGTGCCAGCAGTTACGAGGCGGCCAATGAGCAGTTCTTC
D gene: NA; clone size: NA; V gene: TRBV27; J gene: TRBJ2-2; CDR3 protein: CASSLRGQNTGELFF; CDR3 DNA: TGTGCCAGCAGTTTAAGGGGCCAGAACACCGGGGAGCTGTTTTTT
D gene: NA; clone size: NA; V gene: TRBV27; J gene: TRBJ2-7; CDR3 protein: CASSGIGFDSYEQYF; CDR3 DNA: TGTGCCAGCAGTGGTATCGGGTTTGACTCCTACGAGCAGTACTTC
D gene: TRBD2; clone size: NA; V gene: TRBV7-9; J gene: TRBJ2-7; CDR3 protein: CASSSSQLAGGYEQYF; CDR3 DNA: TGTGCCAGCAGCTCTTCCCAATTAGCGGGAGGTTACGAGCAGTACTTC
D gene: TRBD2; clone size: NA; V gene: TRBV9; J gene: TRBJ2-7; CDR3 protein: CASSVGEGTYEQYF; CDR3 DNA: TGTGCCAGCAGCGTAGGGGAGGGGACCTACGAGCAGTACTTC
D gene: NA; clone size: NA; V gene: TRBV19; J gene: TRBJ2-1; CDR3 protein: CASSIGSVLYNEQFF; CDR3 DNA: TGTGCCAGTAGTATCGGGTCAGTACTCTACAATGAGCAGTTCTTC
D gene: TRBD2; clone size: once; V gene: TRBV27; J gene: TRBJ2-2; CDR3 protein: CASSPSGGWGGELFF; CDR3 DNA: TGTGCCAGCAGTCCTAGCGGGGGGTGGGGCGGGGAGCTGTTTTTT
D gene: NA; clone size: NA; V gene: TRBV7-9; J gene: TRBJ1-1; CDR3 protein: CASSLAKVYTEAFF; CDR3 DNA: TGTGCCAGCAGCTTAGCGAAGGTGTACACTGAAGCTTTCTTT
D gene: NA; clone size: NA; V gene: TRBV21-1; J gene: TRBJ2-1; CDR3 protein: CASSKDTDRVPGGGFYNEQFF; CDR3 DNA: TGTGCCAGCAGCAAAGACACGGACAGGGTTCCCGGGGGAGGATTCTACAATGAGCAGTTCTTC
D gene: TRBD2; clone size: NA; V gene: TRBV28; J gene: TRBJ2-1; CDR3 protein: CASKVSGLAGIEFF; CDR3 DNA: TGTGCCAGCAAGGTGTCAGGACTAGCGGGGATTGAGTTCTTC
D gene: NA; clone size: few; V gene: TRBV2; J gene: TRBJ2-7; CDR3 protein: CASSYYSETSYEQYF; CDR3 DNA: TGTGCCAGCAGCTACTACAGTGAAACCTCCTACGAGCAGTACTTC
D gene: NA; clone size: NA; V gene: TRBV4-1; J gene: TRBJ1-1; CDR3 protein: CASSHIPGGKPPGGAFF; CDR3 DNA: TGCGCCAGCAGCCACATCCCGGGGGGGAAGCCGCCAGGAGGAGCTTTCTTT
D gene: NA; clone size: NA; V gene: TRBV6-5; J gene: TRBJ1-2; CDR3 protein: CASSYEGHYGYTF; CDR3 DNA: TGTGCCAGCAGTTATGAAGGGCACTATGGCTACACCTTC
D gene: TRBD2; clone size: NA; V gene: TRBV9; J gene: TRBJ2-7; CDR3 protein: CASSVGPSGGYEQYF; CDR3 DNA: TGTGCCAGCAGCGTAGGCCCCTCGGGGGGCTACGAGCAGTACTTC
D gene: NA; clone size: NA; V gene: TRBV27; J gene: TRBJ2-7; CDR3 protein: CASGFGQLYEQYF; CDR3 DNA: TGTGCCAGTGGATTCGGACAGCTCTACGAGCAGTACTTC
D gene: TRBD2; clone size: once; V gene: TRBV10-3; J gene: TRBJ2-1; CDR3 protein: CAISGRTSPYNEQFF; CDR3 DNA: TGTGCCATCAGTGGTCGGACTAGCCCTTACAATGAGCAGTTCTTC
D gene: TRBD2; clone size: once; V gene: TRBV30; J gene: TRBJ2-3; CDR3 protein: CAWSEAGGGDTQYF; CDR3 DNA: TGTGCCTGGAGTGAGGCGGGAGGGGGAGATACGCAGTATTTT
D gene: NA; clone size: NA; V gene: TRBV20-1; J gene: TRBJ2-7; CDR3 protein: CSARRGYEQYF; CDR3 DNA: TGCAGTGCTAGACGAGGCTACGAGCAGTACTTC
D gene: NA; clone size: NA; V gene: TRBV7-2; J gene: TRBJ1-2; CDR3 protein: CASRPRGGYGYTF; CDR3 DNA: TGTGCCAGCAGGCCCCGAGGGGGGTACGGCTACACCTTC
D gene: NA; clone size: few; V gene: TRBV5-6; J gene: TRBJ1-2; CDR3 protein: CASSPWAGDRGYTF; CDR3 DNA: TGTGCCAGCAGCCCTTGGGCAGGGGATCGTGGCTACACCTTC
D gene: TRBD2; clone size: NA; V gene: TRBV27; J gene: TRBJ2-5; CDR3 protein: CASSDRLAGGQETQYF; CDR3 DNA: TGTGCCAGCAGTGACCGACTAGCGGGAGGGCAAGAGACCCAGTACTTC
D gene: NA; clone size: few; V gene: TRBV9; J gene: TRBJ1-1; CDR3 protein: CASSASGGWVFF; CDR3 DNA: TGTGCCAGCAGCGCAAGCGGAGGATGGGTTTTCTTT
D gene: NA; clone size: once; V gene: TRBV19; J gene: TRBJ2-7; CDR3 protein: CASSEGQRILYCSYEQYF; CDR3 DNA: TGTGCCAGTTCAGAAGGACAGAGGATTTTGTATTGTTCCTACGAGCAGTACTTC
D gene: NA; clone size: NA; V gene: TRBV10-3; J gene: TRBJ1-3; CDR3 protein: CAISGTVSGNTIYF; CDR3 DNA: TGTGCCATCAGTGGGACAGTCTCTGGAAACACCATATATTTT
D gene: TRBD2; clone size: NA; V gene: TRBV9; J gene: TRBJ2-1; CDR3 protein: CASSVGLAGYNEQFF; CDR3 DNA: TGTGCCAGCAGCGTAGGGCTAGCGGGGTACAATGAGCAGTTCTTC
D gene: NA; clone size: NA; V gene: TRBV30; J gene: TRBJ1-2; CDR3 protein: CAWRMWGPEGYGYTF; CDR3 DNA: TGTGCCTGGAGGATGTGGGGCCCTGAGGGCTATGGCTACACCTTC
D gene: NA; clone size: NA; V gene: TRBV29-1; J gene: TRBJ2-7; CDR3 protein: CSVEVPGQGINYEQYF; CDR3 DNA: TGCAGCGTTGAAGTACCTGGCCAGGGAATAAACTACGAGCAGTACTTC
D gene: NA; clone size: NA; V gene: TRBV6-5; J gene: TRBJ2-3; CDR3 protein: CASSYSVGSTDTQYF; CDR3 DNA: TGTGCCAGCAGTTACTCGGTGGGAAGCACAGATACGCAGTATTTT
D gene: NA; clone size: NA; V gene: TRBV27; J gene: TRBJ1-4; CDR3 protein: CASSPLLGEKLFF; CDR3 DNA: TGTGCCAGCAGTCCCCTCCTCGGTGAAAAACTGTTTTTT
D gene: TRBD1; clone size: NA; V gene: TRBV19; J gene: TRBJ2-2; CDR3 protein: CASSPRDRGNHGELFF; CDR3 DNA: TGTGCCAGTAGTCCCCGCGACAGGGGGAATCACGGGGAGCTGTTTTTT
D gene: TRBD1; clone size: NA; V gene: TRBV2; J gene: TRBJ1-3; CDR3 protein: CASSEAWTGQTGNTIYF; CDR3 DNA: TGTGCCAGCAGTGAAGCCTGGACAGGGCAGACTGGAAACACCATATATTTT
D gene: NA; clone size: NA; V gene: TRBV7-6; J gene: TRBJ2-1; CDR3 protein: CASSGIANEQFF; CDR3 DNA: TGTGCCAGCAGCGGGATCGCGAACGAGCAGTTCTTC
D gene: TRBD1; clone size: NA; V gene: TRBV7-2; J gene: TRBJ2-1; CDR3 protein: CASSLAWQGEQFF; CDR3 DNA: TGTGCCAGCAGCTTAGCATGGCAGGGGGAACAGTTCTTC
D gene: NA; clone size: NA; V gene: TRBV28; J gene: TRBJ1-5; CDR3 protein: CASSFYGSNQPQHF; CDR3 DNA: TGTGCCAGCAGTTTTTATGGCAGCAATCAGCCCCAGCATTTT
D gene: NA; clone size: NA; V gene: TRBV7-3; J gene: TRBJ2-3; CDR3 protein: CASSLGTDTQYF; CDR3 DNA: TGTGCCAGCAGCTTAGGGACAGATACGCAGTATTTT
D gene: TRBD1; clone size: NA; V gene: TRBV18; J gene: TRBJ2-7; CDR3 protein: CASSPETGVYEQYF; CDR3 DNA: TGTGCCAGCTCACCAGAGACAGGGGTATACGAGCAGTACTTC
D gene: NA; clone size: few; V gene: TRBV9; J gene: TRBJ1-1; CDR3 protein: CASSETGNTEAFF; CDR3 DNA: TGTGCCAGCAGTGAGACGGGAAACACTGAAGCTTTCTTT
D gene: NA; clone size: NA; V gene: TRBV5-5; J gene: TRBJ1-1; CDR3 protein: CASSFYLQGNTEAFF; CDR3 DNA: TGTGCCAGCAGCTTCTACCTACAGGGGAACACTGAAGCTTTCTTT
D gene: NA; clone size: few; V gene: TRBV27; J gene: TRBJ2-2; CDR3 protein: CASSARNDGELFF; CDR3 DNA: TGTGCCAGCAGTGCACGCAACGACGGGGAGCTGTTTTTT
D gene: TRBD2; clone size: NA; V gene: TRBV7-2; J gene: TRBJ2-7; CDR3 protein: CASSLIPVPSGSYEQYF; CDR3 DNA: TGTGCCAGCAGCTTGATCCCCGTCCCTAGCGGTTCCTACGAGCAGTACTTC
D gene: NA; clone size: NA; V gene: TRBV5-1; J gene: TRBJ2-7; CDR3 protein: CASSLELPWGEQYF; CDR3 DNA: TGCGCCAGCAGCTTGGAACTTCCCTGGGGCGAGCAGTACTTC
D gene: NA; clone size: NA; V gene: TRBV28; J gene: TRBJ2-7; CDR3 protein: CASRGVWGYEQYF; CDR3 DNA: TGTGCCAGCCGGGGAGTTTGGGGGTACGAGCAGTACTTC
D gene: NA; clone size: NA; V gene: TRBV11-1; J gene: TRBJ2-1; CDR3 protein: CASGGRDVSYNEQFF; CDR3 DNA: TGTGCCAGCGGGGGGCGGGACGTCTCCTACAATGAGCAGTTCTTC
D gene: NA; clone size: NA; V gene: TRBV4-1; J gene: TRBJ2-1; CDR3 protein: CASSPRGSYNEQFF; CDR3 DNA: TGCGCCAGCAGCCCCCGTGGGTCCTACAATGAGCAGTTCTTC
D gene: NA; clone size: NA; V gene: TRBV27; J gene: TRBJ2-5; CDR3 protein: CASSDRWETQYF; CDR3 DNA: TGTGCCAGCAGTGACAGGTGGGAGACCCAGTACTTC
D gene: NA; clone size: once; V gene: TRBV13; J gene: TRBJ2-1; CDR3 protein: CASSLGPPGSFNEQFF; CDR3 DNA: TGTGCCAGCAGCTTAGGCCCCCCCGGTAGCTTCAATGAGCAGTTCTTC
D gene: NA; clone size: NA; V gene: TRBV19; J gene: TRBJ2-6; CDR3 protein: CASSGRPGANVLTF; CDR3 DNA: TGTGCCAGTAGTGGTAGACCTGGGGCCAACGTCCTGACTTTC
D gene: NA; clone size: NA; V gene: TRBV6-5; J gene: TRBJ2-1; CDR3 protein: CASKGGDYNEQFF; CDR3 DNA: TGTGCCAGCAAGGGGGGGGATTACAATGAGCAGTTCTTC
D gene: TRBD1; clone size: NA; V gene: TRBV4-3; J gene: TRBJ1-1; CDR3 protein: CASSHLGQGMTEAFF; CDR3 DNA: TGCGCCAGCAGCCACCTGGGACAGGGGATGACTGAAGCTTTCTTT
D gene: TRBD1; clone size: NA; V gene: TRBV25-1; J gene: TRBJ1-4; CDR3 protein: CASTNAGGFNEKLFF; CDR3 DNA: TGTGCCAGCACCAACGCAGGGGGGTTCAATGAAAAACTGTTTTTT
D gene: NA; clone size: NA; V gene: TRBV6-1; J gene: TRBJ2-7; CDR3 protein: CASSEAHETNLYEQYF; CDR3 DNA: TGTGCCAGCAGTGAAGCGCATGAGACGAACCTCTACGAGCAGTACTTC
D gene: NA; clone size: NA; V gene: TRBV4-2; J gene: TRBJ2-7; CDR3 protein: CASSQVETVTYEQYF; CDR3 DNA: TGTGCCAGCAGCCAAGTAGAGACAGTAACCTACGAGCAGTACTTC
D gene: NA; clone size: NA; V gene: TRBV27; J gene: TRBJ2-7; CDR3 protein: CASSSSGYEQYF; CDR3 DNA: TGTGCCAGCAGTTCCTCAGGCTACGAGCAGTACTTC
D gene: NA; clone size: NA; V gene: TRBV6-1; J gene: TRBJ2-7; CDR3 protein: CATQDVVLFEQYF; CDR3 DNA: TGTGCCACTCAGGACGTCGTTTTGTTCGAGCAGTACTTC